This T cell receptor beta chain appears in the sequencing data of a study of high-grade serous ovarian cancer treatment subgroups. Germline loops: CDR1 SGDLS, CDR2 YYNGEE. The CDR3 extends over 16 amino acids. J lost 3 bases, V lost 3 bases, and 10 bases had no gene match. Method: immunoSEQ multiplex PCR; TCRdb's copy keeps in-frame clones and lacks some. The sample contains a few thousand clones, about 74% of which appear only once. Tumor tissue was taken before any definitive surgery or chemotherapy was given. The specimen sequenced was tumor tissue. The V and J genes are TRBV9 and TRBJ2-3; 7 positions agree with TRBD2. The sequence derives from a human donor with high-grade serous ovarian cancer. The CDR3 sequence is CASSGNKGGRTDTQYF. CDR3 in DNA: TGTGCCAGCAGCGGAAATAAGGGAGGGCGGACAGATACGCAGTATTTT.